Sequencing of this TCR beta chain was carried out in a study of CD8 T cells in Susac syndrome. General study findings and limits: Susac syndrome CD8+ repertoires were clonally expanded, most strongly in CD8+ TEMRA cells.

Reverse transcription used about 0.5 to 1 ug RNA and random hexamers. With immunoSEQ multiplex PCR, TCR beta CDR3 was amplified across 54 Vbeta and 13 Jbeta. TCRdb called the immunoSEQ multiplex PCR reads again in MiXCR, with one record for every CDR3 protein. The sample contains about 130,000 distinct CDR3 sequences, 90% to 95% of which appear only once. Germline V gene data show CDR1 as GTSNPN and CDR2 as SVGIG (reference sequence). Trimming took off 5 bases at V and 2 bases at J, with 7 bases between the two ends. The CDR3 is 11 residues long. Of note for this clonotype: Its antigen is still unknown.

The chain employs TRBV30 and TRBJ2-7, with no clear D. The sequenced sample consisted of CD8+ T cells from PBMCs. This clonotype was sampled from a human donor with Susac syndrome. CDR3 in amino acids: CAWAETYEQYF. CDR3 nucleotides: TGTGCCTGGGCGGAAACCTACGAGCAGTACTTC.